These 32 T cell receptor beta chains were sequenced from one sample in a study of PD-1 blockade in classical Hodgkin lymphoma. Some clones are missing from TCRdb's copy, which holds only in-frame ones; the method was immunoSEQ multiplex PCR. The sample has around 10,000 clones, about nine tenths seen once. Time point denoted: newly diagnosed, previously untreated cHL patient sample. Magnetic depletion of non-target cells from thawed PBMCs yielded purified CD8+ T cells. The sequencing sample was made of CD8+ T cells from blood. All receptors come from a human donor with classical Hodgkin lymphoma.

The chain recombines TRBV27 with TRBJ2-1; D uncertain. CDR1 and CDR2 from the germline V gene are MNHEY and SMNVEV (reference sequence). This CDR3 contains 15 residues. The V end lost 7 bases, the J end lost 3 bases, and 16 bases lay between the germline ends. CDR3 residues: CASTRRASNYNEQFF. Here the CDR3 DNA reads TGTGCCAGCACCCGCCGAGCGAGTAACTACAATGAGCAGTTCTTC.

In this sample, this clone turned up once. The CDR3 coding sequence is TGCGCCAGCAGCCCCTGGGGTGGGGGGAGCTACGGCTACACCTTC. Translation gives CASSPWGGGSYGYTF. The chain carries TRBV5-1 and TRBJ1-2; D is perhaps TRBD1 (5 bases). CDR1 is SGHRS and CDR2 is YFSETQ in the germline V gene. V was clipped by 4 bases and J by 8 bases, with 21 bases between them. This CDR3 comprises 15 residues.

The chain couples TRBV5-1 to TRBJ2-5; possibly TRBD2 for D (6 bases). With 4 bases removed from V and 4 bases from J, the gap between germline ends came to 14 bases. Germline V gene data show CDR1 as SGHRS and CDR2 as YFSETQ. CDR3 length: 14 residues. CDR3 nucleotides: TGCGCCAGCAGCCCATCAGGGAGGCGAGAGACCCAGTACTTC. Translation gives CASSPSGRRETQYF.

This clone came up once. The chain recombines TRBV6-5 with TRBJ2-1, with 11 bases fitting TRBD1. CDR3 length equals 14 residues. Germline trimming cut 5 bases from V and 6 bases from J; bases unmatched to any gene: 3. Germline lookup yields CDR1 MNHEY and CDR2 SVGAGI. The DNA of the CDR3 is TGTGCCAGCAGTCCCGGGACAGGGGGCAATGAGCAGTTCTTC. Translated, it gives CASSPGTGGNEQFF.

The V and J genes are TRBV7-6 and TRBJ2-1, with D maybe TRBD2 (5 bases). V gave up 1 base and J gave up 7 bases, with 11 bases separating them. Germline-derived CDR1 and CDR2 are SGHVS and FNYEAQ. The CDR3 is made up of 14 amino acids. DNA for the CDR3: TGTGCCAGCAGCTTAGGTAGCACGGGGAATGAGCAGTTCTTC. Translation gives CASSLGSTGNEQFF.

J is TRBJ2-3 and V is TRBV7-6; 11 bases are shared with TRBD2. The CDR3 length is 18 residues. Trimming cost V 0 bases and J 2 bases; bases outside gene matches: 7. CDR1 SGHVS and CDR2 FNYEAQ come from the germline V gene. In DNA, the CDR3 is TGTGCCAGCAGCTTAGCGGCACTAGCGGGGGACCTCACAGATACGCAGTATTTT. It specifies CASSLAALAGDLTDTQYF. The full variable domain, in which reference TRBV7-6 and TRBJ2-3 provide the parts outside the CDR3, is GAGVSQSPRYKVTKRGQDVALRCDPISGHVSLYWYRQALGQGPEFLTYFNYEAQQDKSGLPNDRFSAERPEGSISTLTIQRTEQRDSAMYRCASSLAALAGDLTDTQYFGPGTRLTVL.

The chain uses TRBV10-2 and TRBJ2-7, with D perhaps TRBD1 or TRBD2 (5 bases each). The CDR3 runs to 17 residues. V was clipped by 6 bases and J by 2 bases, with 23 bases between them. From germline, CDR1 is WSHSY and CDR2 SAAADI. CDR3 DNA: TGCGCCAGCAGACCGATGGAATGGGACCCAAACCCCTACGAGCAGTACTTC. Encoded protein: CASRPMEWDPNPYEQYF.

The V call is TRBV6-4, the J call TRBJ2-7; D is unresolved. Germline CDR1 MRHNA, CDR2 SNTAGT. The CDR3 consists of 16 residues. The V end lost 0 bases, the J end lost 3 bases, and 15 bases lay between the germline ends. CDR3 in DNA: TGTGCCAGCAGTGACTCTCCGGACCGGCCTTACTACGAGCAGTACTTC. This encodes CASSDSPDRPYYEQYF.

The chain has TRBV5-1 and TRBJ2-3, with no clear D. Germline loops: CDR1 SGHRS, CDR2 YFSETQ. Between the trimmed V and J ends, which lost 0 bases and 2 bases, there was a span of 4 bases. The CDR3 loop spans 13 amino acids. The CDR3 protein is CASSLDLTDTQYF. Here the CDR3 DNA reads TGCGCCAGCAGCTTGGACCTCACAGATACGCAGTATTTT.

The chain uses TRBV4-1 and TRBJ1-5; D is perhaps TRBD1 (6 bases). Trimming removed 5 bases from V and 0 bases from J, with 14 bases in between. Germline V gene data show CDR1 as MGHRA and CDR2 as YSYEKL. CDR3 length: 16 amino acids. The CDR3 DNA reads TGCGCCAGCAGCGAACGGACAGCGTATAGCAATCAGCCCCAGCATTTT. It yields the protein CASSERTAYSNQPQHF.

The rearrangement links TRBV11-2 to TRBJ2-7; D unclear. CDR1 and CDR2 from the germline V gene are SGHAT and FQNNGV. The CDR3 sequence is 12 residues long. Trimming stripped 3 bases from V and 5 bases from J, with 8 bases between. CDR3 coding DNA: TGTGCCAGCAGCTTTGTCATGAACGAGCAGTACTTC. This translates into CASSFVMNEQYF.

The chain links TRBV7-3 to TRBJ2-7; tentatively, D is TRBD1 (6 bases). CDR3 length equals 15 residues. The V and J ends lost 2 bases and 3 bases respectively, with 14 bases between them. Germline-derived CDR1 and CDR2 are SGHTA and FQGTGA. CDR3 nucleotides: TGTGCCAGCAGCTTACCGACAGGAGCCTACTACGAGCAGTACTTC. Amino acid sequence: CASSLPTGAYYEQYF.

The chain carries TRBV25-1 and TRBJ1-1; no definite D call. The CDR3 length is 17 residues. Germline V gene lookup returns CDR1 MGHDK and CDR2 SYGVNS. V was cut by 2 bases and J by 3 bases, with 19 bases left in between. This chain's CDR3 is CASSEAFPLGWHTEAFF. CDR3 bases: TGTGCCAGCAGTGAAGCCTTTCCGCTGGGGTGGCACACTGAAGCTTTCTTT.

The chain recombines TRBV28 with TRBJ1-2; a weak D match, TRBD1 (6 bases). The CDR3 consists of 14 residues. Between the trimmed V and J ends, which lost 6 bases and 4 bases, there was a span of 15 bases. Germline CDR1 MDHEN, CDR2 SYDVKM. CDR3 in amino acids: CASRSRGAAYGYTF. The CDR3 coding sequence is TGTGCCAGCAGGTCCAGGGGAGCGGCCTATGGCTACACCTTC.

The rearrangement uses TRBV6-4 and TRBJ1-5; maybe TRBD1 (5 bases). V was trimmed by 3 bases and J by 2 bases, leaving 8 bases between them. Germline V gives CDR1 MRHNA, CDR2 SNTAGT. The CDR3 runs to 14 residues. The CDR3 spells CASSDRGGNQPQHF. The CDR3 nucleotides read TGTGCCAGCAGTGATCGAGGGGGCAATCAGCCCCAGCATTTT.

This chain uses TRBV19 with TRBJ1-5, with a possible D match to TRBD1 (5 bases). V lost 2 bases and J 4 bases, leaving 15 bases between the germline ends. Germline V gives CDR1 LNHDA, CDR2 SQIVND (reference sequence). The CDR3 runs 16 residues. CDR3 in DNA: TGTGCCAGTAGTATACACTACGGGGGAGGAAATCAGCCCCAGCATTTT. Protein sequence: CASSIHYGGGNQPQHF.

V and J are TRBV7-9 and TRBJ2-1; the D gene is possibly TRBD2 (6 bases). Germline assignment: CDR1 SEHNR and CDR2 FQNEAQ (reference sequence). This CDR3 contains 15 residues. The V end lost 3 bases, the J end lost 9 bases, and 18 bases lay between the germline ends. This chain's CDR3 is CASSFFLAPEGEQFF. In nucleotides, the CDR3 is TGTGCCAGCAGCTTTTTTCTAGCGCCGGAGGGTGAGCAGTTCTTC.

The chain carries TRBV27 and TRBJ1-2, with D unclear. The V and J ends lost 5 bases and 0 bases respectively, with 16 bases between them. The CDR3 contains 16 residues. The V gene's germline CDR1 is MNHEY and CDR2 SMNVEV (reference sequence). The CDR3 DNA is TGTGCCAGCAGTCCCCAGGACCTTTCCACTAACTATGGCTACACCTTC. It yields the protein CASSPQDLSTNYGYTF.

This chain connects TRBV30 to TRBJ1-1; 7 bases agree with TRBD1. This CDR3 is built from 14 residues. Losses at the gene ends were 8 bases for V and 0 bases for J; bases not matched to a gene: 9. Germline lookup yields CDR1 GTSNPN and CDR2 SVGIG (reference sequence). The CDR3 DNA reads as TGTGCCACTAGCAGGGGGATCATGAACACTGAAGCTTTCTTT. Translated, it gives CATSRGIMNTEAFF.

J is TRBJ2-1 and V is TRBV6-5; 7 bases line up with TRBD1. Trimming took 6 bases from V and 0 from J; bases not matched to a gene: 5. The CDR3 sequence is 15 residues long. The germline V gene has CDR1 MNHEY and CDR2 SVGAGI. CDR3: CASSLGQSSYNEQFF. The CDR3 bases are TGTGCCAGCAGCCTGGGACAGAGCTCCTACAATGAGCAGTTCTTC.

In DNA form, the CDR3 reads TGTGCCAGCAGCCTAGGGGTAGGGATCTTCAGGGAGCAGTACTTC. Its protein is CASSLGVGIFREQYF. V and J are TRBV7-9 and TRBJ2-7; D might be TRBD1 (5 bases). Germline V gives CDR1 SEHNR, CDR2 FQNEAQ (reference sequence). V lost 5 bases and J lost 7, with 21 bases in between. This CDR3 spans 15 amino acids.

The rearrangement joins TRBV4-1 to TRBJ2-2; 15 bases are a match to TRBD2. Germline lookup yields CDR1 MGHRA and CDR2 YSYEKL. This CDR3 has 18 amino acids. The trim removed 4 bases at V and 6 bases at J, leaving 9 bases unmatched. The CDR3 DNA reads as TGCGCCAGCAGCCCCCGTGGACTAGCGGGGGGGCCGGCCGGGGAGCTGTTTTTT. This translates into CASSPRGLAGGPAGELFF.

The chain combines TRBV2 with TRBJ1-1; D remains ambiguous. The CDR3 loop spans 12 amino acids. Germline CDR1 is SNHLY and CDR2 is FYNNEI. V lost 3 bases, J lost 7 bases, and 9 bases lay in between. CDR3 loop: CASSDHGVEAFF. DNA of the CDR3: TGTGCCAGCAGTGACCACGGGGTTGAAGCTTTCTTT.

The V and J genes are TRBV7-6 and TRBJ2-1; no definite D call. Germline V gene sequence: CDR1 SGHVS, CDR2 FNYEAQ. The CDR3 is 16 residues long. Deletions cut 5 bases from V and 4 bases from J, with 18 bases between. The CDR3 DNA sequence: TGTGCCAGCAGCCCTCGACCCGGTGACGGTTACAATGAGCAGTTCTTC. Amino acids: CASSPRPGDGYNEQFF. Together with reference TRBV7-6 and TRBJ2-1, the CDR3 gives the full variable domain: GAGVSQSPRYKVTKRGQDVALRCDPISGHVSLYWYRQALGQGPEFLTYFNYEAQQDKSGLPNDRFSAERPEGSISTLTIQRTEQRDSAMYRCASSPRPGDGYNEQFFGPGTRLTVL.

This clone has only one observation. The CDR3 region has the DNA TGTGCCAGCAGTTTATTAACGTCGGACAATGAGCAGTTCTTC. This codes for CASSLLTSDNEQFF. V gene TRBV27 combines with J gene TRBJ2-1; unclear D gene. Looked up from germline, CDR1 is MNHEY and CDR2 is SMNVEV (reference sequence). Trimming removed 1 base from V and 5 bases from J, with 9 bases in between. CDR3 length: 14 amino acids.

This clone was seen a single time. The V call is TRBV6-5, the J call TRBJ2-5, with D unresolved. This CDR3 has 16 amino acids. The V end was cut by 2 bases, the J end by 0 bases, with 13 bases between. Germline values: CDR1 MNHEY, CDR2 SVGAGI. CDR3 in amino acids: CASSYVRKLYQETQYF. CDR3 coding DNA: TGTGCCAGCAGTTACGTCAGGAAACTCTACCAAGAGACCCAGTACTTC.

The chain has TRBV4-3 and TRBJ2-3, with 11 bases aligning to TRBD1. Germline V lookup: CDR1 LGHNA, CDR2 YSLEER. This CDR3 spans 14 amino acids. Trimming removed 4 bases from V and 6 bases from J; junction bases left unmatched: 3. The CDR3, as DNA: TGCGCCAGCAGCCCTCGGACAGGGGGCGATACGCAGTATTTT. This sequence encodes CASSPRTGGDTQYF.

This clone occurred a few times. The chain employs TRBV6-5 and TRBJ1-2, with TRBD1 identical over 7 bases. The CDR3 extends over 15 amino acids. The V gene end was trimmed by 4 bases and the J gene end by 7 bases; junction bases not matched to a gene: 12. CDR1 is MNHEY and CDR2 is SVGAGI in the germline V gene. CDR3 sequence reads: CASSSPYDRVIGYTF. CDR3 DNA sequence: TGTGCCAGCAGTTCACCCTACGACAGGGTGATTGGCTACACCTTC.

The chain combines TRBV28 with TRBJ2-7; 9 positions agree with TRBD1. With V trimmed by 5 bases and J by 2 bases, 4 bases remained unmatched. The length of the CDR3 is 14 residues. Germline loops: CDR1 MDHEN, CDR2 SYDVKM. The CDR3 loop reads CASSPGQGPYEQYF. The CDR3 bases are TGTGCCAGCAGTCCGGGACAGGGACCCTACGAGCAGTACTTC.

This chain connects TRBV10-2 to TRBJ2-4; no firm D call. The V end was cut by 6 bases, the J end by 8 bases, with 14 bases between. The CDR3 is made up of 13 amino acids. The V gene's germline CDR1 is WSHSY and CDR2 SAAADI. CDR3 residues: CASSPGMVDIQYF. CDR3 sequence (DNA): TGCGCCAGCAGCCCCGGAATGGTAGACATTCAGTACTTC.

The chain has TRBV21-1 and TRBJ1-2. TRBV21-1 is an annotated pseudogene. This CDR3 has 11 residues. The CDR3, as DNA: TGTGCCAGCAGCAAAAGCTATGGCTACACCTTC. As protein: CASSKSYGYTF.

This clone was seen a handful of times. The chain joins TRBV19 to TRBJ1-6; the D gene is possibly TRBD1 (5 bases). V lost 7 bases, J lost 0 bases, and 10 bases lay in between. CDR1 LNHDA and CDR2 SQIVND come from the germline V gene (reference sequence). The CDR3 runs to 15 residues. The CDR3 DNA is TGTGCCAGTAAGGGGCAGGACTCCTATAATTCACCCCTCCACTTT. Translated, it gives CASKGQDSYNSPLHF.